What follows describes a single TCR beta chain. It has no known antigen specificity. No much larger clone is present one base from it, and per-base qualities are unavailable. The library was produced with the immunoSEQ multiplex PCR assay. The paper's processing steps were these. A statistical classification framework was developed to diagnose cytomegalovirus status using the catalog of TCR beta chain sequences. Imported from immuneACCESS, the table was reduced by TCRdb to in-frame sequences with V and J called. These copies leave out some clones; in studies compared against another copy, an unresolved V gene accounts for under half, and the cause of the remainder is not known. The V and J calls and the clone size are those of that table, but D and trimming were determined from the DNA. The sample contains some 130,000 clones, approximately 82% of them found a single time. Clones ranked in the top ten supply just under 30% of the sample.

The sample belongs to a study of cytomegalovirus exposure and HLA in healthy donors (dated by TCRdb to 2016 to 2017). For the study in its entirety: According to a later analysis, one platform produced both the roughly 110 validation repertoires and the approximately 670 repertoires of the first cohort. To predict cytomegalovirus infection status, the study combined high-throughput TCR immunosequencing, statistical association of individual TCRs with disease status, and machine learning. In addition to the first cohort of about 650 subjects, a separate validation cohort of 120 different subjects was used. The study aimed to test whether signatures of past pathogen exposure could be identified by cataloging public T cell receptors. Study-wide findings and limitations: The authors suggested that the approach could potentially be generalized to other disease states and immunological phenotypes. Of the cluster scores, roughly 93% were above 0 in a later analysis, which found that TCRs clustered in the first cohort also tended to co-occur in the 110 or so validation repertoires. Three of the identified cytomegalovirus-associated TCR beta chains were confirmed in vitro to be specific for cytomegalovirus antigens. In both the original and validation cohorts, the classifier was reported to diagnose cytomegalovirus status with high specificity and sensitivity. A total of 150 to 200 TCR beta chains were listed by the study as associated with cytomegalovirus. Most TCR sequences were seen in very few donors, while some public TCRs were found in many individuals. All 120 or so repertoires were used to score co-occurrence in the validation cohort in a later analysis, because that analysis had no HLA typing for the cohort.

The CDR3 numbers 14 residues from cysteine through phenylalanine. The retained sequence is limited to the CDR3, 42 bases, with the frame set at the first base. The V and J ends are trimmed by 1 base and 1 base, leaving 7 bases between them. CDR1 and CDR2, looked up from the germline V gene, are SGHDN and FVKESK. Separate from the approximately 730-subject first cohort, the validation cohort of about 130 subjects was the group to which the donors belonged. The sequence is built from TRBV14 and TRBJ1-1; a confident D gene designation cannot be given. The sequenced material came from PBMCs. The clonotype originates from a man under 40 in good health and CMV-seropositive. The CDR3 region reads CASSQAGRNTEAFF. The nucleotide sequence reads TGTGCCAGCAGCCAAGCAGGTCGGAACACTGAAGCTTTCTTT.